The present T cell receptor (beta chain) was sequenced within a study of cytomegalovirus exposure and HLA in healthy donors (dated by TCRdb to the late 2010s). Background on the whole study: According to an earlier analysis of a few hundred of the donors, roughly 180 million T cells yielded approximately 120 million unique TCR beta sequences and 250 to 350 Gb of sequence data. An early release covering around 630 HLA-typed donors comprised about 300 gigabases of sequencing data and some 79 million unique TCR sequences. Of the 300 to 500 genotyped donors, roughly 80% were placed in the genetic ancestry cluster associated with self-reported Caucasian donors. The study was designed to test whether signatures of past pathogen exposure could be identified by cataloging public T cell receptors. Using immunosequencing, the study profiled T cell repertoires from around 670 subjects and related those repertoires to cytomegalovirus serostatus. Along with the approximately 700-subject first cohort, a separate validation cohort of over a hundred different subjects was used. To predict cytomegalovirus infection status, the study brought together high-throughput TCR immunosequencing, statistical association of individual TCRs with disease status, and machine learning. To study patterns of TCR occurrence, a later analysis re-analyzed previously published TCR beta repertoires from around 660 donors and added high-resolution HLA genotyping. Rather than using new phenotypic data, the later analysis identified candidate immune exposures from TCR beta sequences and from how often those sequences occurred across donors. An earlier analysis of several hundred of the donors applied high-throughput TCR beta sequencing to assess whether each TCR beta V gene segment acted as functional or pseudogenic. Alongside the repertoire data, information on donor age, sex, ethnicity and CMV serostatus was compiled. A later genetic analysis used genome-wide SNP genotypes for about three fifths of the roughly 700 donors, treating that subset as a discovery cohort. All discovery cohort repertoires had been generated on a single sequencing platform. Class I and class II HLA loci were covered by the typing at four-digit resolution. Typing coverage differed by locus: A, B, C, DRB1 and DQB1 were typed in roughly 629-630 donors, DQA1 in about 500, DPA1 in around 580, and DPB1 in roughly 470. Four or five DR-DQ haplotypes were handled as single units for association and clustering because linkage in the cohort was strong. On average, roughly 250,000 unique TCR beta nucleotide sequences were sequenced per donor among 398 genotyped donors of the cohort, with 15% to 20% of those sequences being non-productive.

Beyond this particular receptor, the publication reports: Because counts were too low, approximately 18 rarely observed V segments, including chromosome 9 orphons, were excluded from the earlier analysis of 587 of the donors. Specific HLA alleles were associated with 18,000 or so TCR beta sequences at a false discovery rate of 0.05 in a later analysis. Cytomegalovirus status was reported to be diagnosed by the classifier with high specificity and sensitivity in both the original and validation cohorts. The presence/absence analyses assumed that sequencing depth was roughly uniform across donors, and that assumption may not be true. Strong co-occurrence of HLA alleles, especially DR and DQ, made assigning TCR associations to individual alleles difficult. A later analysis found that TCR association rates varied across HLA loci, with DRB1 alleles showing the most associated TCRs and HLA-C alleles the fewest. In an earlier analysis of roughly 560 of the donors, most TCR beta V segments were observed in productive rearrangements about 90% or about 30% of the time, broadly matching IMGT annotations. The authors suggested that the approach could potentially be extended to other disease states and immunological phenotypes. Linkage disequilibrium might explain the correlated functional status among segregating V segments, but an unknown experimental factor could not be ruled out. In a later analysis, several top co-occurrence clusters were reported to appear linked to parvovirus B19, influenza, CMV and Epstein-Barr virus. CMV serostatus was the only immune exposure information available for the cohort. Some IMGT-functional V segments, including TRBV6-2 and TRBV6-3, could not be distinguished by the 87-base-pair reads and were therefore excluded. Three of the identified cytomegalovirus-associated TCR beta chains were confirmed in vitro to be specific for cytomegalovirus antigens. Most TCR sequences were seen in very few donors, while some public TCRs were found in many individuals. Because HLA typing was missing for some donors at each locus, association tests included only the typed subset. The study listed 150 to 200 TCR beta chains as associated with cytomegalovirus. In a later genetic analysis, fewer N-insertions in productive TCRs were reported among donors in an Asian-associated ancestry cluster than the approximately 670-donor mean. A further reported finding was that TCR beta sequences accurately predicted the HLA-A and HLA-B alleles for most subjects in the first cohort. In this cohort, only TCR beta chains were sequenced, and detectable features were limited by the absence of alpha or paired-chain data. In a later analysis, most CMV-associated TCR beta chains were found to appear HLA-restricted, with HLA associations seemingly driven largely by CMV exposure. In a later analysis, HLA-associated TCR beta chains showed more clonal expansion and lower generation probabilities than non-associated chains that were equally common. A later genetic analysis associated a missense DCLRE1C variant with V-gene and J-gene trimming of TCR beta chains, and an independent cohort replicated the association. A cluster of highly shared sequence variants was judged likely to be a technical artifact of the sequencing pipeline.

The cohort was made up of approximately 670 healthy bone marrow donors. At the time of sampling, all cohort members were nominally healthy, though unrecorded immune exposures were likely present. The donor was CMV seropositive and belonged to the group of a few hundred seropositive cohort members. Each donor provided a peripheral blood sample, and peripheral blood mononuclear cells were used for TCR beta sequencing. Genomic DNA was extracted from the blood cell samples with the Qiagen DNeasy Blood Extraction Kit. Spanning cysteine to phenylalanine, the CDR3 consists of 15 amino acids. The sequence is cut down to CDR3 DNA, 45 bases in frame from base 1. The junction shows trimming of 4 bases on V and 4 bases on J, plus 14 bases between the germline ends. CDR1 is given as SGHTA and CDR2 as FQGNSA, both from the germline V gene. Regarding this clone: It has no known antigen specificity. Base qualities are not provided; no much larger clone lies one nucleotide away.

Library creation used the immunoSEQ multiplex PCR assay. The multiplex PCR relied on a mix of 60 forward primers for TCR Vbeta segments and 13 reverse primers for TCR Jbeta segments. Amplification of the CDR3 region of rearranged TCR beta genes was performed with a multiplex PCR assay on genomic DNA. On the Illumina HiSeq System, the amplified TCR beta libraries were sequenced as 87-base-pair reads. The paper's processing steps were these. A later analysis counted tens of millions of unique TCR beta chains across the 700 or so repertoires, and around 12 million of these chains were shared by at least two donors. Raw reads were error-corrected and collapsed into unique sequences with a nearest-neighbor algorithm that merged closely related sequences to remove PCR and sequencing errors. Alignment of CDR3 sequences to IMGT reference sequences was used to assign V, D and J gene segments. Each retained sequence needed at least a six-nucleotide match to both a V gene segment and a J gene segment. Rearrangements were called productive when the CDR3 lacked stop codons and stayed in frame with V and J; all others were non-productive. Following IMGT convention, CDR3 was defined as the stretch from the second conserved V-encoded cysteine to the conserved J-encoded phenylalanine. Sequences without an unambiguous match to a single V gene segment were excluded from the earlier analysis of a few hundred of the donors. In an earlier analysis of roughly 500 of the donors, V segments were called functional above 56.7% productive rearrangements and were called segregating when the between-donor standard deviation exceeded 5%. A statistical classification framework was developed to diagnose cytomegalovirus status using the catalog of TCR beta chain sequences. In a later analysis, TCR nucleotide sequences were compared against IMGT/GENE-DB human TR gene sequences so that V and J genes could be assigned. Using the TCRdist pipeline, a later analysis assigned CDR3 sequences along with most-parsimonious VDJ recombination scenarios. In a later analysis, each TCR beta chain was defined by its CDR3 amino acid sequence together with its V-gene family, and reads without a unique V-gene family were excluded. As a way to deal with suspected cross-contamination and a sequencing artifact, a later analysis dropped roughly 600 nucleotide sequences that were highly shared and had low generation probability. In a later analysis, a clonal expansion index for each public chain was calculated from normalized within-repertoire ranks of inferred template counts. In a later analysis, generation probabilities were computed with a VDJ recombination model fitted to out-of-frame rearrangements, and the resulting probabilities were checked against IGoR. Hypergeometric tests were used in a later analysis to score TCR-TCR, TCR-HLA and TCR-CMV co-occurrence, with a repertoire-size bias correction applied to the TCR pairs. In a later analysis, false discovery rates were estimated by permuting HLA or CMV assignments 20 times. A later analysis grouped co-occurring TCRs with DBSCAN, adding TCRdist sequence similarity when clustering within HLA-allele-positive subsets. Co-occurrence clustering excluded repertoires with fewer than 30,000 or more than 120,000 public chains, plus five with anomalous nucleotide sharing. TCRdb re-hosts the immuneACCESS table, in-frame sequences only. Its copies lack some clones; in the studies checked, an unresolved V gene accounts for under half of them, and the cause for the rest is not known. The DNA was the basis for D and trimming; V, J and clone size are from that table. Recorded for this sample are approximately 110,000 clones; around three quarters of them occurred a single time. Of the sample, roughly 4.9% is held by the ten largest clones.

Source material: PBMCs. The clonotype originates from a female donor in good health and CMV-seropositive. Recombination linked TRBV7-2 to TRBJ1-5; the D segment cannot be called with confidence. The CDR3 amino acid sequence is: CASSWRGSGNQPQHF. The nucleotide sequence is TGTGCCAGCAGCTGGCGGGGATCAGGTAATCAGCCCCAGCATTTT.